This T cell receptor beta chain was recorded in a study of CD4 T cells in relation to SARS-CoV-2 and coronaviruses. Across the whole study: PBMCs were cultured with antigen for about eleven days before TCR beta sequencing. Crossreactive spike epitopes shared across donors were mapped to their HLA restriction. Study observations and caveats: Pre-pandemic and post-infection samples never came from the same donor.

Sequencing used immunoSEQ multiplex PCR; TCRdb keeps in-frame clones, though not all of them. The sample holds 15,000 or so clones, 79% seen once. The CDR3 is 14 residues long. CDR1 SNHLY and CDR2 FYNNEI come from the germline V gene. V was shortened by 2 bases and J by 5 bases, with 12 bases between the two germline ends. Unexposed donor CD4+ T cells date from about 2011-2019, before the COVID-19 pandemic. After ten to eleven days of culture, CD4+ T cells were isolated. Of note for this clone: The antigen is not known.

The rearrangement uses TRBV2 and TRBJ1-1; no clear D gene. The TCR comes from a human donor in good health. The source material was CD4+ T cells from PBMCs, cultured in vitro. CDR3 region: CASSENGKETEAFF. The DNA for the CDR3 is TGTGCCAGCAGTGAAAACGGGAAGGAGACTGAAGCTTTCTTT. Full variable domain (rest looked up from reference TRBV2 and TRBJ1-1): EPEVTQTPSHQVTQMGQEVILRCVPISNHLYFYWYRQILGQKVEFLVSFYNNEISEKSEIFDDQFSVERPDGSNFTLKIRSTKLEDSAMYFCASSENGKETEAFFGQGTRLTVV.